The entry that follows covers one TCR beta chain sequence. Antigen: not known. The data derive from a study of T cell repertoires in cytomegalovirus infection. Study-level information: A matching HLA type, together with CMV infection, was signaled by public TCR beta signatures. Study results and caveats: Adding up the frequency of public TCR beta families identified people who carried CMV plus the relevant HLA. In two of eight donors, the top clonotype was HLA-C-restricted CMV-specific.

Germline loops: CDR1 MGHRA, CDR2 YSYEKL. The V gene lost 0 bases and the J gene lost 0 bases, with 10 bases spanning the gap. This CDR3 has 16 amino acids. Using its own MiXCR run on the reads, TCRdb lists one record per CDR3 protein. There are hundreds of thousands of distinct CDR3 sequences in the sample; under 25% occur only once, and approximately 18% lies in the top ten. This chain connects TRBV4-1 to TRBJ2-3; D is undetermined. The receptor's source is a human donor in good health (CMV status not recorded). Some clones in this sample may be carry-over from other donors' samples. Specimen: CD8+ T cells from PBMCs. CDR3 sequence: CASSQDPVPSTDTQYF. CDR3 nucleotides: TGCGCCAGCAGCCAAGATCCCGTACCTAGCACAGATACGCAGTATTTT.